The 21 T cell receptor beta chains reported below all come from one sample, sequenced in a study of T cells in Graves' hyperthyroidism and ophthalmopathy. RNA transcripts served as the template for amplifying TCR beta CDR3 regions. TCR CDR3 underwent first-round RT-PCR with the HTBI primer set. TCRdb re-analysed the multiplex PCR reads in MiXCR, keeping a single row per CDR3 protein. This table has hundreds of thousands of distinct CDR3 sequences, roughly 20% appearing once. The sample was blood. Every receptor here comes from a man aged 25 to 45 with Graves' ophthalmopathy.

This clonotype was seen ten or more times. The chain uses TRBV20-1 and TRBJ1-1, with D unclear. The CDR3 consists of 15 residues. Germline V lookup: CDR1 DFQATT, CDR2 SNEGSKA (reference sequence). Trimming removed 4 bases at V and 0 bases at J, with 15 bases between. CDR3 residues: CSAKMGPFMNTEAFF. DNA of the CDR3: TGCAGTGCTAAAATGGGTCCCTTTATGAACACTGAAGCTTTCTTT.

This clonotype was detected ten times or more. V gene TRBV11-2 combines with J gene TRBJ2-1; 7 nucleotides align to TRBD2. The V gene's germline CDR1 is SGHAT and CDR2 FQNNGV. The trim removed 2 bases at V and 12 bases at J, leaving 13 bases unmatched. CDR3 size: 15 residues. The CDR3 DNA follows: TGTGCCAGCAGCTTATACCCCAGCGGGAAGACTTGGCAGTTCTTC. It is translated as CASSLYPSGKTWQFF.

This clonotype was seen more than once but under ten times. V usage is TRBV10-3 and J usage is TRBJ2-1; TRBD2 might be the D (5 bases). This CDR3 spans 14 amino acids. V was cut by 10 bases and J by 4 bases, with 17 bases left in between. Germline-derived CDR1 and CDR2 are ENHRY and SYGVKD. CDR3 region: CATTRDGIYNEQFF. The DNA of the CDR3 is TGTGCCACGACCCGGGATGGTATATACAATGAGCAGTTCTTC.

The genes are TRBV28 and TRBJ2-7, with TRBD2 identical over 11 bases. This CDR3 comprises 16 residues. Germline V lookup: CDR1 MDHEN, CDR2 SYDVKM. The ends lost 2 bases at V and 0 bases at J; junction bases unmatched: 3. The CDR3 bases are TGTGCCAGCAGTTTAGCTAGCGGGAGGTTCTCCTACGAGCAGTACTTC. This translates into CASSLASGRFSYEQYF.

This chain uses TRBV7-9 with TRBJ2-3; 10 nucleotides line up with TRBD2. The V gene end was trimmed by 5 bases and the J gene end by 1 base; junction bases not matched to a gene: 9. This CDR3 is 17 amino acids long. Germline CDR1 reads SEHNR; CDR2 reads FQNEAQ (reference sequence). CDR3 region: CASSLGSSGSRTDTQYF. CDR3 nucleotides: TGTGCCAGCAGCCTCGGGTCTAGCGGGAGCCGCACAGATACGCAGTATTTT.

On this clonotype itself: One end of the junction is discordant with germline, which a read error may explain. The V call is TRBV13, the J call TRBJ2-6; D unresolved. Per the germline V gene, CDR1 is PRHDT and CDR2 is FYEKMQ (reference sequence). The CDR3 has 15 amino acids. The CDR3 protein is CASGLGLAGANVLTF. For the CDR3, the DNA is TGTGCCAGCGGCTTAGGCCTGGCTGGGGCCAACGTCCTGACTTTC.

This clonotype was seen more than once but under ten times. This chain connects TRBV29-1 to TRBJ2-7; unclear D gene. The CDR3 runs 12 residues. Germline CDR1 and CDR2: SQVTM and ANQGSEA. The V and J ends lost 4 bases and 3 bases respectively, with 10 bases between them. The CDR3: CSVVQENYEQYF. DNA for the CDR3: TGCAGCGTTGTTCAGGAGAACTACGAGCAGTACTTC.

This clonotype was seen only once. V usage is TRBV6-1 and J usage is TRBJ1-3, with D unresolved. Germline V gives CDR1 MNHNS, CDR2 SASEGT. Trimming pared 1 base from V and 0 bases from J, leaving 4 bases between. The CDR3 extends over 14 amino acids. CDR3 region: CASSEGDSGNTIYF. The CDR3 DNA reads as TGTGCCAGCAGTGAAGGGGACTCTGGAAACACCATATATTTT.

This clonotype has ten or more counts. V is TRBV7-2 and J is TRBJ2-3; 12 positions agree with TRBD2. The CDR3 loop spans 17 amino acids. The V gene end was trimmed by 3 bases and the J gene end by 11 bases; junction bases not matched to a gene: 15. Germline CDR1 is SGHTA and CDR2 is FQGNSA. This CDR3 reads CASSLGPSGRAGKGQYF. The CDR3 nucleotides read TGTGCCAGCAGCTTGGGCCCTAGCGGGAGGGCCGGAAAAGGGCAGTATTTT.

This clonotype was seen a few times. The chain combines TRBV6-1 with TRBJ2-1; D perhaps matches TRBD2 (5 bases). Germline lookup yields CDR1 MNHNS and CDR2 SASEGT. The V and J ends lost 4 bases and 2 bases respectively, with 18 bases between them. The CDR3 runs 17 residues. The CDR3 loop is CASSAELPGSPYNEQFF. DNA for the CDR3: TGTGCCAGCAGTGCCGAGCTCCCGGGGTCCCCCTACAATGAGCAGTTCTTC.

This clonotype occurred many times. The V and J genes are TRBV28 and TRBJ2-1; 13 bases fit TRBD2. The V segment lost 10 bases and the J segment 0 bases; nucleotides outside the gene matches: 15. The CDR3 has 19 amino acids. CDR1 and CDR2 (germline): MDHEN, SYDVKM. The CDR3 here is CATLLSGTSGIDSYNEQFF. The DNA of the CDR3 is TGTGCCACCCTCCTATCCGGGACTAGCGGGATTGACTCCTACAATGAGCAGTTCTTC.

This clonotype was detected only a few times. In DNA, the CDR3 is TGTGCCAGCAGTCTACAGGCGGCTCAGCCCCAGCATTTT. Protein product: CASSLQAAQPQHF. The chain combines TRBV2 with TRBJ1-5, with D possibly TRBD1 on 5 matching bases. The CDR3 runs to 13 residues. The ends were cut back, 5 bases at V and 6 bases at J, with 11 bases in the middle. The germline gives CDR1 SNHLY, CDR2 FYNNEI.

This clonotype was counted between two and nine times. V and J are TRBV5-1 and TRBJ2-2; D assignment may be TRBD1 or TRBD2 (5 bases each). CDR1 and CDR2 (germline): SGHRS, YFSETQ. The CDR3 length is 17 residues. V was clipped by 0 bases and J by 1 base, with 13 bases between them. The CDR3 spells CASSLVHGTMNTGELFF. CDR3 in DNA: TGCGCCAGCAGCTTGGTCCACGGGACCATGAACACCGGGGAGCTGTTTTTT.

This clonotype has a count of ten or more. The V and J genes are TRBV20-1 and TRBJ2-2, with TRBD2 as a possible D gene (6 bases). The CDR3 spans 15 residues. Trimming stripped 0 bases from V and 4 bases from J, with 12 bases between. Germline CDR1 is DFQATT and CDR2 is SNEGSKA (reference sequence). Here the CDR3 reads CSARDGGSGTGELFF. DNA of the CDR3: TGCAGTGCTAGAGATGGAGGGAGCGGCACCGGGGAGCTGTTTTTT.

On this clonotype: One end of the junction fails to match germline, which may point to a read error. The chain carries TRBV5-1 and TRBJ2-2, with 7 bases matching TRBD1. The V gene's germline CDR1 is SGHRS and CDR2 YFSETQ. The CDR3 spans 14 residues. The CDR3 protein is CASSLEGADGEPFF. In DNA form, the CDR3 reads TGCGCCAGCAGCTTGGAGGGGGCAGACGGGGAGCCGTTTTTT.

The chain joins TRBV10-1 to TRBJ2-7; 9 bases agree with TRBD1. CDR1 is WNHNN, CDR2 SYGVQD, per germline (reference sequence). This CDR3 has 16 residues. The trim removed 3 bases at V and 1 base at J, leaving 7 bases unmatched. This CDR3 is CASSDPAGTGSYEQYF. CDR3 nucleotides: TGCGCCAGCAGTGACCCGGCGGGGACAGGGTCCTACGAGCAGTACTTC.

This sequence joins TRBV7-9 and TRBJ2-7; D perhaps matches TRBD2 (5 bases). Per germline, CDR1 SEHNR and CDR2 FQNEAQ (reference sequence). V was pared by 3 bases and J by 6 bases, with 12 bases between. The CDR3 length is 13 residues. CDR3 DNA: TGTGCCAGCAGCTTGGCGGACTTCTCCGAGCAGTACTTC. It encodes CASSLADFSEQYF.

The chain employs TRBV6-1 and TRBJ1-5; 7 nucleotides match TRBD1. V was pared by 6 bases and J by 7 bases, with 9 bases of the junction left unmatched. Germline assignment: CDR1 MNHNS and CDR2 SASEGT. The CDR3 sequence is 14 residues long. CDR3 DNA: TGTGCCAGCAGACGCCGACAGGGACAACAGCCCCAGCATTTT. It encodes CASRRRQGQQPQHF.

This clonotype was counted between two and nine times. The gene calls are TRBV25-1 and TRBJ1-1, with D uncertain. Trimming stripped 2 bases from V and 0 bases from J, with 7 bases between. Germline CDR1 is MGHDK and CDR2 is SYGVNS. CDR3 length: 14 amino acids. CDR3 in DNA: TGTGCCAGCAGTGAAGACACCCTGAACACTGAAGCTTTCTTT. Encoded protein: CASSEDTLNTEAFF.

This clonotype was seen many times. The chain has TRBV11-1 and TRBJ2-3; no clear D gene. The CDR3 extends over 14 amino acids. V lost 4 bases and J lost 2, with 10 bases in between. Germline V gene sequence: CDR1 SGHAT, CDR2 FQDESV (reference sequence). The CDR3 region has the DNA TGTGCCAGCAGCTCCGACACGGCCACAGATACGCAGTATTTT. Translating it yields CASSSDTATDTQYF.

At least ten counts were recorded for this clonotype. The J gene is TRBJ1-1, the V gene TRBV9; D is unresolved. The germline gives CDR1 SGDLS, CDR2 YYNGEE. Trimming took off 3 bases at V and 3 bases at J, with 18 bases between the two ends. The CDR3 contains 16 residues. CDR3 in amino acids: CASSAPSGREDTEAFF. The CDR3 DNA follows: TGTGCCAGCAGCGCCCCCTCGGGGAGGGAGGACACTGAAGCTTTCTTT.